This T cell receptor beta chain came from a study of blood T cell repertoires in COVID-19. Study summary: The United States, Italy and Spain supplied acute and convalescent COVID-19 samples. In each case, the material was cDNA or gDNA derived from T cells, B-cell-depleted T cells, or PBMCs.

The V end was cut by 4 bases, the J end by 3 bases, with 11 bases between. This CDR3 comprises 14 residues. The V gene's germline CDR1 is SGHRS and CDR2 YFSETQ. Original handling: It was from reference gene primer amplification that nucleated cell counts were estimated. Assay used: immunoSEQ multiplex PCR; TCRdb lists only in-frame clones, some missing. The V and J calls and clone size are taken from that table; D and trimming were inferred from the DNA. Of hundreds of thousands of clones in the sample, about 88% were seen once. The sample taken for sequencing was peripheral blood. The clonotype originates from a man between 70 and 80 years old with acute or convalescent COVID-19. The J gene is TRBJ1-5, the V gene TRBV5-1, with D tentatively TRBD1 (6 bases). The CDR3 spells CASSPQGSNQPQHF. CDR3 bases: TGCGCCAGCAGCCCACAGGGTTCCAATCAGCCCCAGCATTTT.